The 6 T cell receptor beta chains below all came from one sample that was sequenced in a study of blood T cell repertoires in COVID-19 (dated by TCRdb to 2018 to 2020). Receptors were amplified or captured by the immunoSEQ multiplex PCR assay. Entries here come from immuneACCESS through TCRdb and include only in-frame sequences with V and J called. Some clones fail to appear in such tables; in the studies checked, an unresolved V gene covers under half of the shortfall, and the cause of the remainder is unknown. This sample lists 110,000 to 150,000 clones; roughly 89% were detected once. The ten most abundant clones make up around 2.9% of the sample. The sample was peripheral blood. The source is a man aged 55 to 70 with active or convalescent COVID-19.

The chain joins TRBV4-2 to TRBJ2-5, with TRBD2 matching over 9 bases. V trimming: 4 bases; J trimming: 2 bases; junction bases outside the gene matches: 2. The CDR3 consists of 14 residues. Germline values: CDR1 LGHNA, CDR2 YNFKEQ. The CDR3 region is CASSPSGGQETQYF. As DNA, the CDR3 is TGTGCCAGCAGCCCGAGCGGGGGGCAAGAGACCCAGTACTTC.

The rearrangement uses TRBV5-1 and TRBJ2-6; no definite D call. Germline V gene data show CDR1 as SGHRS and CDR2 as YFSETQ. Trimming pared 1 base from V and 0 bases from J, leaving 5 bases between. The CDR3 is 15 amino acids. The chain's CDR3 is CASSLRSSGANVLTF. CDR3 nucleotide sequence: TGCGCCAGCAGCTTGAGGAGCTCTGGGGCCAACGTCCTGACTTTC.

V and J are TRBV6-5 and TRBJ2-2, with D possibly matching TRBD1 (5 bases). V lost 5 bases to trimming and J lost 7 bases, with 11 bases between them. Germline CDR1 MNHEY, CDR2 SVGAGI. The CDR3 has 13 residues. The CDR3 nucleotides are TGTGCCAGCAGTCGCACAGACAGCGGGGAGCTGTTTTTT. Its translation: CASSRTDSGELFF.

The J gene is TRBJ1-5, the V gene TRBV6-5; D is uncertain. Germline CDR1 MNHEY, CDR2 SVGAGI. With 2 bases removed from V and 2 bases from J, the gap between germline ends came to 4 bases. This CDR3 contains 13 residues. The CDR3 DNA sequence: TGTGCCAGCAGTTACGGCCGCAATCAGCCCCAGCATTTT. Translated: CASSYGRNQPQHF.

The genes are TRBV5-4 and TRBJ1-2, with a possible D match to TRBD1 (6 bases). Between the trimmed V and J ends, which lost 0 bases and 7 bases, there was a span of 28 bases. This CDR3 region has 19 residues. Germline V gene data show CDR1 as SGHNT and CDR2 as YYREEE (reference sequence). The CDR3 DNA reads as TGTGCCAGCAGCTTGGGGACTGGGGGCTATTTGTTAGGGGATTCTGGCTACACCTTC. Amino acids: CASSLGTGGYLLGDSGYTF.

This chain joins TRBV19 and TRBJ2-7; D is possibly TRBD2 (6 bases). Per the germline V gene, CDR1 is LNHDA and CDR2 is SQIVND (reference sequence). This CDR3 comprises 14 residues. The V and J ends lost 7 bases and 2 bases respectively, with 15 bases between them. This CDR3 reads CASKGFGGAYEQYF. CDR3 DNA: TGTGCCAGTAAAGGGTTCGGCGGGGCCTACGAGCAGTACTTC.